The source of this T cell receptor beta chain is a study of cytomegalovirus exposure and HLA in healthy donors. Primers for the PCR totalled 60 Vbeta and 13 Jbeta. The method was immunoSEQ multiplex PCR; TCRdb's version includes in-frame clones alone and lacks a portion of them. Found here are fewer than 200,000 clones, around 75% of them singletons; the top ten hold about 2%. The CDR3 length is 12 residues. Germline CDR1 reads SNHLY; CDR2 reads FYNNEI. J lost 3 bases, V lost 7 bases, and 3 bases had no gene match. The chain is built from TRBV2 and TRBJ2-7; 7 bases match TRBD1. Sequenced input: PBMCs. This clonotype was sampled from a human donor in good health. CDR3 in amino acids: CASKDRDYEQYF. The CDR3 bases are TGTGCCAGCAAAGACAGGGACTACGAGCAGTACTTC.